The following is a TCR beta chain sequence with its context. Its antigen is unidentified. This entry belongs to a study of cytomegalovirus exposure and HLA in healthy donors. About the study: Early released data had roughly 81 million unique TCRs, all coming from HLA-typed donors. Study observations and caveats: Likely technical artifact: a cluster of highly shared sequence variants. The study dropped some indistinguishable V segments, TRBV6-2 and TRBV6-3 among them.

CDR1 SEHNR and CDR2 FQNEAQ come from the germline V gene (reference sequence). V was pared by 7 bases and J by 1 base, with 8 bases of the junction left unmatched. The CDR3 is 15 amino acids. PCR primers comprised 60 Vbeta and 13 Jbeta primers. The data were produced by immunoSEQ multiplex PCR, yet TCRdb's version contains in-frame clones alone and is incomplete. The sample consists of some 190,000 clones, over 65% of them appearing once. This TCR was sampled from a man in his late teens or twenties in good health and CMV-seronegative. The rearrangement links TRBV7-9 to TRBJ2-3; TRBD2 matches at 7 bases. Input material: PBMCs. CDR3 protein: CASTTPREGTDTQYF. The CDR3 DNA follows: TGTGCCAGCACGACCCCCCGGGAGGGCACAGATACGCAGTATTTT.